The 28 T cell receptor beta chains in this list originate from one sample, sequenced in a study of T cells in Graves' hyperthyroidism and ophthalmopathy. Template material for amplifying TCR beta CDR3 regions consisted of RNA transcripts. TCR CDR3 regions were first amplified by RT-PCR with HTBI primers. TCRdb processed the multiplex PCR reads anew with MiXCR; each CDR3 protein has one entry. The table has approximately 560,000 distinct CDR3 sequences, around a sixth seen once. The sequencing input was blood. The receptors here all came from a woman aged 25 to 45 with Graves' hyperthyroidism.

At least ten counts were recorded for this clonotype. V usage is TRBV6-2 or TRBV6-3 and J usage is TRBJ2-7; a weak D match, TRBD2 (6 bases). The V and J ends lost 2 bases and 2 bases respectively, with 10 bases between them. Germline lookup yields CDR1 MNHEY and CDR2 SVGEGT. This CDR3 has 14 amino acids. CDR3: CASSYGGRPYEQYF. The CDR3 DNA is TGTGCCAGCAGTTACGGTGGGAGGCCCTACGAGCAGTACTTC.

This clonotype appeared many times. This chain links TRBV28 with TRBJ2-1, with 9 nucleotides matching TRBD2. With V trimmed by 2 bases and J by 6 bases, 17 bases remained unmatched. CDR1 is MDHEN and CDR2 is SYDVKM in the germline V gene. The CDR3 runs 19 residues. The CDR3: CASSLPLGHAGGRINEQFF. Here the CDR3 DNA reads TGTGCCAGCAGTTTACCTTTAGGGCATGCGGGAGGGCGGATCAATGAGCAGTTCTTC. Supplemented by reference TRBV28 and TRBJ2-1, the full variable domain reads DVKVTQSSRYLVKRTGEKVFLECVQDMDHENMFWYRQDPGLGLRLIYFSYDVKMKEKGDIPEGYSVSREKKERFSLILESASTNQTSMYLCASSLPLGHAGGRINEQFFGPGTRLTVL.

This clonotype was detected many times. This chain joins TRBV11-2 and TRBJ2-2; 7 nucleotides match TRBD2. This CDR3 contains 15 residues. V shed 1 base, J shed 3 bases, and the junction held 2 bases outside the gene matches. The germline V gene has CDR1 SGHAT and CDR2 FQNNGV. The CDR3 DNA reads TGTGCCAGCAGCTTAGGAGCGGGGCACACCGGGGAGCTGTTTTTT. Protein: CASSLGAGHTGELFF.

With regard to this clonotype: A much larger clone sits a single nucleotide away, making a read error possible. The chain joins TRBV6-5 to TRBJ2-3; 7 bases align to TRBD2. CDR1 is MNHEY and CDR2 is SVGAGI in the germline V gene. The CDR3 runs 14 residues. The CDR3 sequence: CASGYFAGVNTQYF. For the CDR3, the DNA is TGTGCCAGCGGTTATTTTGCGGGAGTAAATACGCAGTATTTT.

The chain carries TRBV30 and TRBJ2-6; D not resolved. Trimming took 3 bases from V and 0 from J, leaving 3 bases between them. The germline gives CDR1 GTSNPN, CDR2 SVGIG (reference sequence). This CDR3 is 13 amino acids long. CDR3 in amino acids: CAWRDSGANVLTF. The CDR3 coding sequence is TGTGCCTGGAGGGACTCTGGGGCCAACGTCCTGACTTTC.

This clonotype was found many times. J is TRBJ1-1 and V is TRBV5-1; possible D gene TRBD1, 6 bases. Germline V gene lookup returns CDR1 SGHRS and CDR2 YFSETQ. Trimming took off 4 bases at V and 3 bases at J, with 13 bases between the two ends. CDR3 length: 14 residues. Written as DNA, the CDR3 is TGCGCCAGCAGCGCCTTAAAGGGGGACACTGAAGCTTTCTTT. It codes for CASSALKGDTEAFF. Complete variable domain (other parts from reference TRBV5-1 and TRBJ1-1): KAGVTQTPRYLIKTRGQQVTLSCSPISGHRSVSWYQQTPGQGLQFLFEYFSETQRNKGNFPGRFSGRQFSNSRSEMNVSTLELGDSALYLCASSALKGDTEAFFGQGTRLTVV.

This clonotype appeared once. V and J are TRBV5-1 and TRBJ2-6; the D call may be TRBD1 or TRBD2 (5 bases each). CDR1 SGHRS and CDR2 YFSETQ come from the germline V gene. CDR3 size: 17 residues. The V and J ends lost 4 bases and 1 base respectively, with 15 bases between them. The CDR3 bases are TGCGCCAGCAGCCCGGGACGGAGACAGTCTGGGGCCAACGTCCTGACTTTC. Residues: CASSPGRRQSGANVLTF.

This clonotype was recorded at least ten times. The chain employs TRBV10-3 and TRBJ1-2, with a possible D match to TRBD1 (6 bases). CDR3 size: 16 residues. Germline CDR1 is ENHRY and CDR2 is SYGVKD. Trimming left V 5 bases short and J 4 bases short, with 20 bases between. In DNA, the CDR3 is TGTGCCATCAGTACCCTAAGGACAGAGAACCCCTATGGCTACACCTTC. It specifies CAISTLRTENPYGYTF.

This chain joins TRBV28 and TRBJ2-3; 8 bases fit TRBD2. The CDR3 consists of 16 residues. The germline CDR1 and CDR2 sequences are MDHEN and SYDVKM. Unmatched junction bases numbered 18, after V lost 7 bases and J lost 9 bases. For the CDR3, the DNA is TGTGCCAGCAAGACGGGAGGGGAGAATAGATACCGGACGCAGTATTTT. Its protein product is CASKTGGENRYRTQYF.

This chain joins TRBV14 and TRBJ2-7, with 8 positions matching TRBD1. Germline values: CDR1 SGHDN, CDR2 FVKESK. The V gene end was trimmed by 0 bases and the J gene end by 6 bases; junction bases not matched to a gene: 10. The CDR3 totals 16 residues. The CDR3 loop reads CASSQDFAGGRGEQYF. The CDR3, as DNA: TGTGCCAGCAGCCAAGATTTCGCAGGGGGCAGGGGCGAGCAGTACTTC.

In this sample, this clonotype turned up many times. CDR3 in amino acids: CASSSHRAGGGETQYF. CDR3 sequence (DNA): TGTGCCAGCAGCTCCCACAGAGCGGGAGGGGGCGAGACCCAGTACTTC. The chain links TRBV7-2 to TRBJ2-5, with TRBD2 identical over 10 bases. From germline, CDR1 is SGHTA and CDR2 FQGNSA. There are 16 residues in the CDR3. J was trimmed by 5 bases and V by 4 bases; bases with no gene match: 10.

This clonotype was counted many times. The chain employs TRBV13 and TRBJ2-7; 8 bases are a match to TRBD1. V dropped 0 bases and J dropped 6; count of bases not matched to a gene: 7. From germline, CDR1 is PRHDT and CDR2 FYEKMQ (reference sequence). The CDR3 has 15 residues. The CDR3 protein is CASSLGGRGLAEQYF. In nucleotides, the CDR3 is TGTGCCAGCAGCTTAGGCGGCAGGGGGCTGGCCGAGCAGTACTTC.

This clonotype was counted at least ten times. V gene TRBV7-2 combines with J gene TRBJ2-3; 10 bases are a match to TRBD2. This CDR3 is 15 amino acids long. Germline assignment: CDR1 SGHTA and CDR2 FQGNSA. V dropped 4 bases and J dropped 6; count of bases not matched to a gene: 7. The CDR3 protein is CASSSPGLAMDTQYF. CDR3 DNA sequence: TGTGCCAGCAGCTCCCCGGGACTAGCGATGGATACGCAGTATTTT. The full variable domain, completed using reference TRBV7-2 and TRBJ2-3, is GAGVSQSPSNKVTEKGKDVELRCDPISGHTALYWYRQSLGQGLEFLIYFQGNSAPDKSGLPSDRFSAERTGGSVSTLTIQRTQQEDSAVYLCASSSPGLAMDTQYFGPGTRLTVL.

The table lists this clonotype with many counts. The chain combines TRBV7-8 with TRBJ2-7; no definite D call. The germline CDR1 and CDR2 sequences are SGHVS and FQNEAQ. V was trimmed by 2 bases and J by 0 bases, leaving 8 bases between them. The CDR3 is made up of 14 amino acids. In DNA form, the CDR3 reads TGTGCCAGCAGCTTAATAAAGGGCTCCTACGAGCAGTACTTC. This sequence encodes CASSLIKGSYEQYF.

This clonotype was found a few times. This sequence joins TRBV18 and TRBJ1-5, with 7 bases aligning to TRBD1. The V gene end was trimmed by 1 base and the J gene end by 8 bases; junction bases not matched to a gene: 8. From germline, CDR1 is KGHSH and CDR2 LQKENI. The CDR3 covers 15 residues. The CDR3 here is CASSPQGALSKPQHF. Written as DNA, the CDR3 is TGTGCCAGCTCACCACAGGGGGCTTTATCTAAGCCCCAGCATTTT.

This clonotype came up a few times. CDR3 nucleotide sequence: TGCAGTGCTAGCGGGAAGTCCTACAATGAGCAGTTCTTC. Amino acid sequence: CSASGKSYNEQFF. This rearrangement joins TRBV20-1 to TRBJ2-1, with a tentative D call TRBD2 (5 bases). The V end lost 3 bases, the J end lost 1 base, and 7 bases lay between the germline ends. Germline V lookup: CDR1 DFQATT, CDR2 SNEGSKA (reference sequence). The CDR3 runs to 13 residues.

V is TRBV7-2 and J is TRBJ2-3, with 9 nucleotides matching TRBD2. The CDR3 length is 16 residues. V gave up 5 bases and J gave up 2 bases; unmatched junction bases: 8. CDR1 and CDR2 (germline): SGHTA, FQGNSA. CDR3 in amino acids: CASSPEAGGLTDTQYF. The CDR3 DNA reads TGTGCCAGCAGCCCTGAAGCGGGGGGACTCACAGATACGCAGTATTTT.

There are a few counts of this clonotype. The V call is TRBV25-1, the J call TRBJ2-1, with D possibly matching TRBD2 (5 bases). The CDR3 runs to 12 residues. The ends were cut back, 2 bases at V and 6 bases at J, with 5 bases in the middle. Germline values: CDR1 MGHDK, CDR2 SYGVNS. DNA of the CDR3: TGTGCCAGCAGTGAAGGGAGCAATGAGCAGTTCTTC. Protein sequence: CASSEGSNEQFF.

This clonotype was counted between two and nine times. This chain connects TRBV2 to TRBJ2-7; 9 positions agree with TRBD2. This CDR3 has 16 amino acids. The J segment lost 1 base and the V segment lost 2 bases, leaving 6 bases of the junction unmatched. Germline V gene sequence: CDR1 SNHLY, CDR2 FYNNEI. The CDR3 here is CASSEIGTSFSYEQYF. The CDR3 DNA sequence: TGTGCCAGCAGTGAAATCGGGACTAGCTTTTCCTACGAGCAGTACTTC.

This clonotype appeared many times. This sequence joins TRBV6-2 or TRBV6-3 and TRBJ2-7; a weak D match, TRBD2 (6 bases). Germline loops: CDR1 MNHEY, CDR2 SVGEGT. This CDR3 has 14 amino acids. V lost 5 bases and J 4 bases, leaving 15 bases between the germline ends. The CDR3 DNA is TGTGCCAGCAGTAGGGGAGGTCGGCATTACGAGCAGTACTTC. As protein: CASSRGGRHYEQYF.

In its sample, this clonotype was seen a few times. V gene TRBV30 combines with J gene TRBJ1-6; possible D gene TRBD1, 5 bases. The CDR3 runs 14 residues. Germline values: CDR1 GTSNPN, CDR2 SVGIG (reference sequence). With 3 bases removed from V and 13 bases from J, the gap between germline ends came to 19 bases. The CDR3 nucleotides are TGTGCCTGGAGCGAGGAGGGGAGCGGGATTCCCCTCCACTTT. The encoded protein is CAWSEEGSGIPLHF.

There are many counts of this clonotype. The CDR3 coding sequence is TGCAGTGCTCCGGGGACAGCCACTGAAGCTTTCTTT. This sequence encodes CSAPGTATEAFF. The chain has TRBV20-1 and TRBJ1-1, with TRBD1 matching 7 bases. Germline V gene sequence: CDR1 DFQATT, CDR2 SNEGSKA (reference sequence). CDR3 length: 12 amino acids. V gave up 5 bases and J gave up 4 bases; unmatched junction bases: 4.

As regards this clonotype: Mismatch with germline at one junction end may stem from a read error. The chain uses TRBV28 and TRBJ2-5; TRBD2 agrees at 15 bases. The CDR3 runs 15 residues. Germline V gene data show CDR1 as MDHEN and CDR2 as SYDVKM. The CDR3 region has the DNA TGTGCCAGCAGTACAATCCGGACTAGCGGGAGGGCCGGGAACTTC. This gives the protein CASSTIRTSGRAGNF.

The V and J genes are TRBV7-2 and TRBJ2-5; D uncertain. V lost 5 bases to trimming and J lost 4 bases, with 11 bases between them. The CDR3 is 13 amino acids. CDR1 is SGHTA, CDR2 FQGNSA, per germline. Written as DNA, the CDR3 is TGTGCCAGCAGCCCCTATTATCCAGAGACCCAGTACTTC. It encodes CASSPYYPETQYF.

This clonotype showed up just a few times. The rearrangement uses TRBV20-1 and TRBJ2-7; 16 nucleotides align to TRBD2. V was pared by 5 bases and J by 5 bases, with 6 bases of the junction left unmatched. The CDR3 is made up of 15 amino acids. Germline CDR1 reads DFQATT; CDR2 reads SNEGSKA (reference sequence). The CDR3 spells CSAYGTSGRANEQYF. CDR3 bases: TGCAGTGCTTACGGGACTAGCGGGAGGGCCAACGAGCAGTACTTC.

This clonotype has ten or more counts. The CDR3 loop reads CSARTSGVGNEQFF. In nucleotides, the CDR3 is TGCAGTGCTAGAACTAGCGGGGTGGGTAATGAGCAGTTCTTC. This chain links TRBV20-1 with TRBJ2-1; 10 positions agree with TRBD2. V lost 2 bases and J lost 7; bases outside the gene matches: 5. Germline CDR1 is DFQATT and CDR2 is SNEGSKA (reference sequence). The CDR3 is 14 amino acids.

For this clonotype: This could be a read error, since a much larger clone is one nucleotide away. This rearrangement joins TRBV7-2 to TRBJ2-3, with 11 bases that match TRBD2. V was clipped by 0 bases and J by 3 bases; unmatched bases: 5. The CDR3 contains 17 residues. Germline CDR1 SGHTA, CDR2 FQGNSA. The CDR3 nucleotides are TGTGCCAGCAGCTTAGCACTAGCGGGAGCGGGAACAGATACGCAGTATTTT. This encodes CASSLALAGAGTDTQYF.

This CDR3 is CASSPRGDTGTGATYEQYF. The CDR3 nucleotides are TGTGCCAGCAGCCCGCGAGGGGATACCGGGACAGGGGCCACCTACGAGCAGTACTTC. V and J are TRBV9 and TRBJ2-7; 10 bases are a match to TRBD1. Germline V gene lookup returns CDR1 SGDLS and CDR2 YYNGEE. The junction had 18 bases not matched to a gene; V was cut back by 4 bases and J by 2 bases. The CDR3 totals 19 residues.